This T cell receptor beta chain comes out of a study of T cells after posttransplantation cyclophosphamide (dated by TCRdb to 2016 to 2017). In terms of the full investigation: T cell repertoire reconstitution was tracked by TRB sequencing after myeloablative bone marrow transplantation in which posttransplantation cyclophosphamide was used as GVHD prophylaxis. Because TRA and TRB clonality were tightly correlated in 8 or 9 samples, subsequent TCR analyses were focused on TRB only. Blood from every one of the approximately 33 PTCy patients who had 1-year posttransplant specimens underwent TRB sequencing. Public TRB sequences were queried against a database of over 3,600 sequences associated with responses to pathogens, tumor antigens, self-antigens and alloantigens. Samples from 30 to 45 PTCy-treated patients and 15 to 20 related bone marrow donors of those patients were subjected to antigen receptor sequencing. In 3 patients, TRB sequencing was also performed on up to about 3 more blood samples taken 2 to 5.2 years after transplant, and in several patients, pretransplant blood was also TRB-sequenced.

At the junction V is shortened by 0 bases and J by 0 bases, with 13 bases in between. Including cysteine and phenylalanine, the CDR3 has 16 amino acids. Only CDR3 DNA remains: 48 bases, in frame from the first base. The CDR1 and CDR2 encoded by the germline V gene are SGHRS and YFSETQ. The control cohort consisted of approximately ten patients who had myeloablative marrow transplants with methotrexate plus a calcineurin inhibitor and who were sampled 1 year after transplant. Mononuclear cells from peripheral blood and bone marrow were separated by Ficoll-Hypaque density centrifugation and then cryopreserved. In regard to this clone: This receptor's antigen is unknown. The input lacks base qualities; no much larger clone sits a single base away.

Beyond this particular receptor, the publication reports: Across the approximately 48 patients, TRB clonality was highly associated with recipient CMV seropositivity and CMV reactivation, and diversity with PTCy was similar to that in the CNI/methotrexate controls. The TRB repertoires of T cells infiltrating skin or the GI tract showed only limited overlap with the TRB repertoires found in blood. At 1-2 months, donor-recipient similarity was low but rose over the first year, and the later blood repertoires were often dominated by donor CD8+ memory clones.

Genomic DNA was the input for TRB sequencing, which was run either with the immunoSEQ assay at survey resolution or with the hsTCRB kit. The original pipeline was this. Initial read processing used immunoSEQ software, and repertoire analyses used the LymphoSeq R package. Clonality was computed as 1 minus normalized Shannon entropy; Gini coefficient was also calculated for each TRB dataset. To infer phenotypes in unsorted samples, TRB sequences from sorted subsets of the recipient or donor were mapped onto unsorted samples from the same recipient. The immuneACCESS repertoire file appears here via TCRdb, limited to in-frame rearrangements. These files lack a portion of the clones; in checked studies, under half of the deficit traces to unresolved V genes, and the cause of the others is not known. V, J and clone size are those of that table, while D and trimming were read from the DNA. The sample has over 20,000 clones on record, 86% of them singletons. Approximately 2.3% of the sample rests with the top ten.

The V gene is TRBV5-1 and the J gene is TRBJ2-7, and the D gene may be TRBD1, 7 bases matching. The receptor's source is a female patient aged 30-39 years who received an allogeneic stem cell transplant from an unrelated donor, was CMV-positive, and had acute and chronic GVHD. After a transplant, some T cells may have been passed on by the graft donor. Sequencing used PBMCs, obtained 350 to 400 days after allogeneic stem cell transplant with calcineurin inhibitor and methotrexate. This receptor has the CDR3 CASSLGGTASSYEQYF. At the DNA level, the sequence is TGCGCCAGCAGCTTGGGCGGGACAGCTAGCTCCTACGAGCAGTACTTC.